These T cell receptor beta chains were read from a single sample in a study of blood T cells in healthy people across ages. TCRdb re-called the 5' RACE reads with MiXCR, one entry per CDR3 protein. The table lists over 700,000 distinct CDR3 sequences, 53% of them singletons. Sample: blood. These receptor sequences come from a man older than 75 in good health. The CDR3 runs from the conserved cysteine through the conserved F or W. D genes are given only for firm matches. Expanded clones get a size class; other rows say once, few or many, or leave the size out.

CDR3 length	V gene	D gene	J gene	clone size	CDR3 protein	CDR3 DNA
20	TRBV15	TRBD2	TRBJ2-1	few	CATSRFWGLPSGKGYNEQFF	TGTGCCACCAGCAGATTCTGGGGGCTGCCTAGCGGGAAAGGGTACAATGAGCAGTTCTTC
16	TRBV27	TRBD1	TRBJ2-7	NA	CASSLWGRQGAREQYF	TGTGCCAGCAGTTTATGGGGTCGACAGGGGGCGCGTGAGCAGTACTTC
15	TRBV20-1	NA	TRBJ1-6	NA	CSASEGGSYNSPLHF	TGCAGTGCCAGTGAGGGAGGTTCCTATAATTCACCCCTCCACTTT
13	TRBV29-1	TRBD1	TRBJ2-4	many	CSVGTGTRTIQYF	TGCAGCGTTGGGACAGGGACCCGTACCATTCAGTACTTC
14	TRBV25-1	TRBD2	TRBJ2-7	few	CASGTSGQAYEQYF	TGTGCCAGCGGCACTAGCGGCCAAGCCTACGAGCAGTACTTC
16	TRBV10-3	NA	TRBJ2-7	few	CAISGFSDFSSYEQYF	TGTGCCATCAGCGGTTTCTCGGATTTCTCGTCCTACGAGCAGTACTTC
15	TRBV24-1	TRBD2	TRBJ2-1	few	CATSDPARTSIEQFF	TGTGCCACCAGTGATCCTGCTCGGACTAGCATTGAGCAGTTCTTC
14	TRBV6-6	TRBD2	TRBJ2-5	NA	CASRDWGGGETQYF	TGTGCCAGCAGGGACTGGGGGGGTGGGGAGACCCAGTACTTC
16	TRBV9	TRBD2	TRBJ2-7	few	CASSVATVAGAYEQYF	TGTGCCAGCAGCGTAGCTACGGTAGCGGGAGCCTACGAGCAGTACTTC
15	TRBV5-1	NA	TRBJ2-1	NA	CASSLGRAGGYEQFF	TGCGCCAGCAGCTTGGGACGAGCGGGCGGGTATGAGCAGTTCTTC
12	TRBV7-2	NA	TRBJ1-1	NA	CASGIQFGEAFF	TGTGCCAGCGGAATCCAGTTTGGAGAAGCTTTCTTT
15	TRBV28	NA	TRBJ2-5	NA	CASSSQGALGSAQYF	TGTGCCAGCAGTTCCCAGGGCGCCCTAGGTTCGGCCCAGTACTTC
17	TRBV20-1	TRBD1	TRBJ2-4	NA	CSARDLAGGIAKNIQYF	TGCAGTGCTAGAGATCTGGCAGGGGGAATCGCCAAAAACATTCAGTACTTC
17	TRBV25-1	TRBD2	TRBJ2-2	once	CASSGRGLAGSTGELFF	TGTGCCAGCAGTGGGCGGGGGCTAGCGGGATCCACCGGGGAGCTGTTTTTT
14	TRBV5-6	TRBD1	TRBJ2-3	NA	CASSYGQGADAQYF	TGTGCCAGCAGCTATGGACAGGGGGCAGATGCGCAGTATTTT
15	TRBV20-1	NA	TRBJ2-3	NA	CSARDSRRVTDTQYF	TGCAGTGCTAGAGACTCCCGGCGCGTCACAGATACGCAGTATTTT
15	TRBV2	NA	TRBJ2-5	NA	CASSETNGVQETQYF	TGTGCCAGCAGTGAAACTAACGGGGTTCAAGAGACCCAGTACTTC
14	TRBV7-6	NA	TRBJ2-3	NA	CASSLGGRIDTQYF	TGTGCCAGCAGCTTAGGGGGGCGGATCGATACGCAGTATTTT
14	TRBV28	NA	TRBJ2-5	NA	CASTPGPPKEKPYF	TGTGCCAGCACCCCGGGACCTCCCAAGGAGAAACCGTACTTC
17	TRBV24-1	NA	TRBJ2-7	NA	CATSDPYRERATYEQYF	TGTGCCACCAGTGACCCGTACAGGGAGCGGGCGACCTACGAGCAGTACTTC
12	TRBV20-1	TRBD2	TRBJ2-1	NA	CRARETSAMQFF	TGCAGGGCTAGGGAAACTAGCGCCATGCAGTTCTTC
13	TRBV6-5	NA	TRBJ2-7	few	CASSPMIPREQYF	TGTGCCAGCAGTCCTATGATCCCCAGGGAGCAGTACTTC
14	TRBV3-1	TRBD2	TRBJ2-1	NA	CASSRSGAGNEQFF	TGTGCCAGCAGCCGGAGCGGAGCGGGAAATGAGCAGTTCTTC
12	TRBV28	TRBD2	TRBJ2-1	NA	CASQRGSYEQFF	TGTGCCAGCCAGCGGGGATCCTACGAGCAGTTCTTC
13	TRBV9	NA	TRBJ1-2	few	CASSLGGSDGYTF	TGTGCCAGCAGCCTAGGGGGATCCGATGGCTACACCTTC
19	TRBV20-1	TRBD2	TRBJ2-3	NA	CSAYSGTSGRALHTDTQYF	TGCAGTGCTTATTCCGGGACTAGCGGGAGGGCCCTCCACACAGATACGCAGTATTTT
15	TRBV20-1	NA	TRBJ1-1	NA	CSASPASAQNTEAFF	TGCAGTGCTAGTCCGGCGTCAGCCCAGAACACTGAAGCTTTCTTT
11	TRBV2	NA	TRBJ2-7	NA	CASSEAWEQYF	TGTGCCAGCAGTGAGGCGTGGGAGCAGTACTTC